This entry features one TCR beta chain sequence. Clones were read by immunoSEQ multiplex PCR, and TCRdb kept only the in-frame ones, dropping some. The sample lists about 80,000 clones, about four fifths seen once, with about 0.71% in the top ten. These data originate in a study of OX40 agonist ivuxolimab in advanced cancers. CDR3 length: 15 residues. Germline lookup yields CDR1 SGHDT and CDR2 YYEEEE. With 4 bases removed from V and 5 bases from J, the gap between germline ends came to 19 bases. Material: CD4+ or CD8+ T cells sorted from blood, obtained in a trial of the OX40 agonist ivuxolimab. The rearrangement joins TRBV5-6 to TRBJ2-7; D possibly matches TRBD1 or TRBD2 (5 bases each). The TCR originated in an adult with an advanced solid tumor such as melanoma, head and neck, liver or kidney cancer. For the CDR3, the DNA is TGTGCCAGCAGCCCGGGGACGGGATCCCAGAACGAGCAGTACTTC. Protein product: CASSPGTGSQNEQYF.